This T cell receptor beta chain originates from a study of Graves' ophthalmopathy and Graves' hyperthyroidism. Whole-study results and caveats: Blood samples also showed most expanded thyroid clonotypes exceeding 0.001 frequency.

Each donor who had ophthalmopathy showed moderate-to-severe activity, a CAS of ≥3, a NOSPECS of ≥4, and a duration under 3 months. About 10 ml of fresh blood yielded the PBMCs by density gradient. This clonotype was observed many times. Its target is not known. Trimming took off 5 bases at V and 7 bases at J, with 8 bases between the two ends. The V gene's germline CDR1 is DFQATT and CDR2 SNEGSKA (reference sequence). This CDR3 has 10 residues. Researchers took RNA transcripts and amplified TCR beta CDR3 regions from them. The library came from an HTBI-primed first-round RT-PCR and a second-round multiplex PCR. TCRdb reprocessed the multiplex PCR reads with MiXCR, giving one entry per CDR3 protein. Here the sample spans roughly 480,000 distinct CDR3 sequences, about an eighth being singletons.

This TCR derives from a woman aged 25 to 39 with Graves' ophthalmopathy. Source material: blood. The chain is built from TRBV20-1 and TRBJ1-2; D remains unclear. CDR3 in amino acids: CSAREPGYTF. DNA of the CDR3: TGCAGTGCTCGGGAGCCTGGCTACACCTTC.